These 18 T cell receptor beta chains came from one sample sequenced in a study of post-analysis software for immune sequencing data. Each TCR beta cDNA library carried unique molecular identifiers. MiXCR was run by TCRdb on the PCR reads, yielding one entry per CDR3 protein. The sample consists of 350,000 to 500,000 distinct CDR3 sequences, 30% to 45% of them appearing once. Study-wide results and caveats: Patients showed TRBV5-6, TRBV5-1 and TRBV20-1 among roughly five TRBV segments more frequent than in controls.

Their antigen targets remain unknown. Sequenced material: blood. These receptor sequences come from a girl aged 2 to 10 with multiple sclerosis.

This clonotype was picked up a small number of times. This rearrangement joins TRBV28 to TRBJ1-2; the D is unclear. The germline CDR1 and CDR2 sequences are MDHEN and SYDVKM. The length of the CDR3 is 15 residues. V shed 3 bases and J shed 2 bases, with 13 bases lying between them. CDR3 sequence reads: CASSLQVVPNYGYTF. CDR3 in DNA: TGTGCCAGCAGTTTGCAGGTAGTACCCAACTATGGCTACACCTTC.

This clonotype has more than one count but fewer than ten. J is TRBJ1-1 and V is TRBV27; the D gene is possibly TRBD1 (6 bases). This CDR3 is 15 amino acids long. V dropped 5 bases and J dropped 2 bases, with 15 bases sitting between them. Germline values: CDR1 MNHEY, CDR2 SMNVEV (reference sequence). The CDR3 is CASSASQGSNTEAFF. Here the CDR3 DNA reads TGTGCCAGCAGTGCCTCACAGGGCTCCAACACTGAAGCTTTCTTT.

The rearrangement joins TRBV24-1 to TRBJ2-1; tentative D call: TRBD2 (5 bases). This CDR3 region has 15 residues. CDR1 KGHDR and CDR2 SFDVKD come from the germline V gene. V was cut by 3 bases and J by 6 bases, with 14 bases left in between. CDR3 nucleotides: TGTGCCACCAGTGATGGCCCTCTCGGAGGCAATGAGCAGTTCTTC. It yields the protein CATSDGPLGGNEQFF.

This chain connects TRBV25-1 to TRBJ1-1; TRBD1 matches at 7 bases. Trimming removed 6 bases from V and 11 bases from J; junction bases left unmatched: 12. The CDR3 totals 13 residues. The germline V gene has CDR1 MGHDK and CDR2 SYGVNS. CDR3 coding DNA: TGTGCCAGCAGGGACCTGGGGACAGTTGAGGCTTTCTTT. It encodes CASRDLGTVEAFF.

The V call is TRBV4-2, the J call TRBJ2-1, with D hard to call. The DNA end is more similar to TRBJ2-7, so the J call may be wrong. Germline assignment: CDR1 LGHNA and CDR2 YNFKEQ. This CDR3 has 15 amino acids. CDR3 loop: CASSQDRGADYEQYF. The DNA of the CDR3 is TGTGCCAGCAGCCAAGATCGAGGAGCAGACTACGAGCAGTACTTC.

The CDR3 region is CATSAPSSYEQYF. The CDR3 nucleotides are TGTGCCACCAGTGCCCCTAGCTCCTACGAGCAGTACTTC. The rearrangement joins TRBV24-1 to TRBJ2-7; no firm D call. CDR1 and CDR2 (germline): KGHDR, SFDVKD. The CDR3 sequence is 13 residues long. Deletions cut 5 bases from V and 0 bases from J, with 7 bases between.

This clonotype was recorded a few times. The rearrangement uses TRBV5-1 and TRBJ1-1; D gene ambiguous. V shed 0 bases and J shed 1 base, with 7 bases lying between them. Looked up from germline, CDR1 is SGHRS and CDR2 is YFSETQ. The CDR3 consists of 14 residues. The CDR3 sequence: CASSLDTPNTEAFF. The DNA of the CDR3 is TGCGCCAGCAGCTTGGACACCCCGAACACTGAAGCTTTCTTT.

Many counts were recorded for this clonotype. J is TRBJ2-5 and V is TRBV28; TRBD2 is a possible D gene (5 bases). The CDR3 has 15 residues. In germline, CDR1 is MDHEN, CDR2 SYDVKM. Trimming removed 5 bases at V and 6 bases at J, with 19 bases between. The CDR3 nucleotides are TGTGCCAGCAGTCCCCCGGGAACCGAGAGGAAGACCCAGTACTTC. It is translated as CASSPPGTERKTQYF.

Only a few counts were recorded for this clonotype. The chain employs TRBV29-1 and TRBJ2-1; no clear D. Germline V CDR1 and CDR2: SQVTM, ANQGSEA. This CDR3 is 9 amino acids long. V was clipped by 4 bases and J by 9 bases, with 4 bases between them. CDR3 bases: TGCAGCGTTGGGTTTGAGCAGTTCTTC. Translation: CSVGFEQFF.

V gene TRBV12-3 or TRBV12-4 combines with J gene TRBJ2-1, with 7 nucleotides matching TRBD1. The V segment lost 5 bases and the J segment 10 bases; nucleotides outside the gene matches: 17. The length of the CDR3 is 16 residues. In DNA form, the CDR3 reads TGTGCCAGCAGTCCCGACAGGGACAGCTACACGTACGAGCAGTTCTTC. Translated, it gives CASSPDRDSYTYEQFF.

In its sample, this clonotype was seen a few times. The junction shows a germline mismatch at one end, possibly a read error. V is TRBV10-3 and J is TRBJ1-4, with no clear D. This CDR3 has 15 amino acids. Germline V gene lookup returns CDR1 ENHRY and CDR2 SYGVKD. The CDR3 nucleotides are TGTGTCATCAGTGAGTCCAGGTCAACTAATGAAAAACTGTTTTTT. Encoded protein: CVISESRSTNEKLFF.

This clonotype occurred a few times. This chain joins TRBV4-1 and TRBJ2-1; D gene uncertain. CDR3 length: 15 amino acids. Deletions cut 0 bases from V and 3 bases from J, with 9 bases between. Germline lookup yields CDR1 MGHRA and CDR2 YSYEKL. The CDR3 DNA follows: TGCGCCAGCAGCCAAGAAAAACTAAACTACAATGAGCAGTTCTTC. Translated: CASSQEKLNYNEQFF.

The chain has TRBV5-1 and TRBJ1-1, with D maybe TRBD1 (5 bases). Between the trimmed V and J ends, which lost 4 bases and 4 bases, there was a span of 14 bases. The CDR3 covers 14 residues. Germline V gene sequence: CDR1 SGHRS, CDR2 YFSETQ. The CDR3 bases are TGCGCCAGCAGCCCCGGATCGGGGGGCACTGAAGCTTTCTTT. Its translation is CASSPGSGGTEAFF. Variable domain in full (rest from reference TRBV5-1 and TRBJ1-1): KAGVTQTPRYLIKTRGQQVTLSCSPISGHRSVSWYQQTPGQGLQFLFEYFSETQRNKGNFPGRFSGRQFSNSRSEMNVSTLELGDSALYLCASSPGSGGTEAFFGQGTRLTVV.

The chain employs TRBV4-1 and TRBJ2-4; 7 bases line up with TRBD1. Germline V gene lookup returns CDR1 MGHRA and CDR2 YSYEKL. The ends lost 0 bases at V and 6 bases at J; junction bases unmatched: 8. This CDR3 comprises 16 residues. This chain's CDR3 is CASSQENRGALNIQYF. The CDR3 region has the DNA TGCGCCAGCAGCCAAGAAAACAGGGGTGCTTTAAACATTCAGTACTTC.

The J gene is TRBJ1-1, the V gene TRBV6-5; D is undetermined. The CDR3 is 15 residues long. Trimming stripped 6 bases from V and 0 bases from J, with 14 bases between. Germline V gives CDR1 MNHEY, CDR2 SVGAGI. In DNA form, the CDR3 reads TGTGCCAGCAGACAATTGGTGTCGATGAACACTGAAGCTTTCTTT. It is translated as CASRQLVSMNTEAFF.

A note on this clonotype: Possible read error: a much larger clone is one base away. The chain uses TRBV10-2 and TRBJ2-1, with D possibly matching TRBD2 (5 bases). This CDR3 region has 13 residues. V was trimmed by 3 bases and J by 4 bases, leaving 7 bases between them. Per the germline V gene, CDR1 is WSHSY and CDR2 is SAAADI. The CDR3 is CASSDDYYNEQFF. The CDR3 region has the DNA TGCGCCAGCAGTGACGACTATTACAATGAGCAGTTCTTC.

The J gene is TRBJ1-5, the V gene TRBV12-3 or TRBV12-4; 9 nucleotides match TRBD1. This CDR3 has 12 amino acids. V shed 6 bases and J 9 bases; nucleotides not matched to a gene: 3. The chain's CDR3 is CASSLQGAPQHF. CDR3 DNA: TGTGCCAGCAGCCTACAGGGGGCGCCCCAGCATTTT.

The chain combines TRBV7-2 with TRBJ2-7; D is possibly TRBD1 (5 bases). Deletions cut 6 bases from V and 0 bases from J, with 15 bases between. The germline CDR1 and CDR2 sequences are SGHTA and FQGNSA. This CDR3 is 15 amino acids long. DNA for the CDR3: TGTGCCAGCAGTACCCAGGGTTATCCCTCCTACGAGCAGTACTTC. It is translated as CASSTQGYPSYEQYF. The whole variable domain, filled in from reference TRBV7-2 and TRBJ2-7, reads GAGVSQSPSNKVTEKGKDVELRCDPISGHTALYWYRQSLGQGLEFLIYFQGNSAPDKSGLPSDRFSAERTGGSVSTLTIQRTQQEDSAVYLCASSTQGYPSYEQYFGPGTRLTVT.